The 15 T cell receptor beta chains below all came from one sample that was sequenced in a study of T cell repertoires in cytomegalovirus infection. TCRdb analysed the reads with MiXCR anew, one entry per CDR3 protein. The data hold 310,000 or so distinct CDR3 sequences, with about 23% observed a single time. The specimen sequenced was PBMCs. Source of these receptors: a human donor in good health (CMV status not recorded). Some clones in this sample may be carry-over from other donors' samples.

The CDR3 DNA is TGCAGTGCCCCGCCCCCCCGAGCGGGATACGAGCAGTACTTC. Protein product: CSAPPPRAGYEQYF. The chain couples TRBV20-1 to TRBJ2-7; TRBD2 agrees at 7 bases. The CDR3 extends over 14 amino acids. Germline loops: CDR1 DFQATT, CDR2 SNEGSKA (reference sequence). V gave up 6 bases and J gave up 4 bases; unmatched junction bases: 12.

The rearrangement links TRBV28 to TRBJ2-1; the match to TRBD2 covers 13 bases. Germline assignment: CDR1 MDHEN and CDR2 SYDVKM. With V trimmed by 6 bases and J by 4 bases, 6 bases remained unmatched. CDR3 length: 16 residues. CDR3 DNA sequence: TGTGCCAGCAGCCCGACTAGCGGGGGGTCGTACAATGAGCAGTTCTTC. Its protein product is CASSPTSGGSYNEQFF.

The chain is built from TRBV10-2 and TRBJ1-5; possible D gene TRBD1, 6 bases. CDR1 is WSHSY, CDR2 SAAADI, per germline. V lost 7 bases and J lost 5, with 15 bases in between. The CDR3 runs 14 residues. The CDR3 region has the DNA TGCGCCAGCAAGCCGTACAGGGAGGATCAGCCCCAGCATTTT. This translates into CASKPYREDQPQHF.

A few counts support this clonotype. The chain couples TRBV2 to TRBJ2-2, with 8 bases lining up with TRBD2. Germline CDR1 and CDR2: SNHLY and FYNNEI. The junction had 15 bases not matched to a gene; V was cut back by 7 bases and J by 8 bases. This CDR3 has 16 amino acids. CDR3 region: CASKVEAGAPIGELFF. The DNA of the CDR3 is TGTGCCAGCAAGGTCGAAGCGGGGGCGCCCATAGGGGAGCTGTTTTTT.

The chain recombines TRBV27 with TRBJ1-5; tentatively, D is TRBD1 (5 bases). In germline, CDR1 is MNHEY, CDR2 SMNVEV (reference sequence). Trimming took off 5 bases at V and 5 bases at J, with 16 bases between the two ends. This CDR3 has 15 amino acids. CDR3 nucleotide sequence: TGTGCCAGCAGTCCTCAGACGGGGCCCTATCAGCCCCAGCATTTT. Its protein is CASSPQTGPYQPQHF.

This clonotype was detected ten times or more. V gene TRBV7-2 combines with J gene TRBJ2-6, with D maybe TRBD1 (6 bases). V was shortened by 5 bases and J by 2 bases, with 10 bases between the two germline ends. CDR1 is SGHTA, CDR2 FQGNSA, per germline. The CDR3 sequence is 15 residues long. The CDR3 reads CASSKSGAGANVLTF. CDR3 nucleotide sequence: TGTGCCAGCAGCAAGTCAGGGGCTGGGGCCAACGTCCTGACTTTC.

The J gene is TRBJ2-1, the V gene TRBV6-2 or TRBV6-3, with 10 bases fitting TRBD2. J was trimmed by 8 bases and V by 6 bases; bases with no gene match: 10. The CDR3 length is 15 residues. The germline V gene has CDR1 MNHEY and CDR2 SVGEGT. The CDR3: CASSLVLAGVYEQFF. Here the CDR3 DNA reads TGTGCCAGCAGCCTGGTGCTAGCGGGGGTGTATGAGCAGTTCTTC.

The chain employs TRBV2 and TRBJ2-3; tentative D call: TRBD1 (6 bases). The V gene lost 1 base and the J gene lost 7 bases, with 9 bases spanning the gap. The germline gives CDR1 SNHLY, CDR2 FYNNEI. The length of the CDR3 is 13 residues. CDR3 bases: TGTGCCAGCAGTGAAGACAGGGTAAATACGCAGTATTTT. It is translated as CASSEDRVNTQYF.

The CDR3 here is CSASSSGYEQYF. In DNA, the CDR3 is TGCAGTGCTAGTTCTAGCGGGTACGAGCAGTACTTC. The V and J genes are TRBV20-1 and TRBJ2-7; the match to TRBD2 covers 8 bases. This CDR3 comprises 12 residues. V was pared by 3 bases and J by 4 bases, with 2 bases of the junction left unmatched. The germline CDR1 and CDR2 sequences are DFQATT and SNEGSKA (reference sequence).

At least ten counts were recorded for this clonotype. The chain has TRBV7-2 and TRBJ2-2; TRBD1 matches 8 bases. The germline V gene encodes CDR1 SGHTA and CDR2 FQGNSA. V dropped 0 bases and J dropped 6; count of bases not matched to a gene: 6. The CDR3 is made up of 16 amino acids. CDR3 protein: CASSLAGQGWPGELFF. The CDR3 DNA reads as TGTGCCAGCAGCTTAGCAGGACAGGGATGGCCCGGGGAGCTGTTTTTT.

This clonotype was seen only a few times. The chain recombines TRBV6-2 or TRBV6-3 with TRBJ2-2, with 12 bases fitting TRBD1. In germline, CDR1 is MNHEY, CDR2 SVGEGT. Trimming took 7 bases from V and 6 from J; bases not matched to a gene: 3. This CDR3 is 14 amino acids long. The CDR3 is CASKGTGGAGELFF. Written as DNA, the CDR3 is TGTGCCAGCAAGGGGACAGGGGGCGCCGGGGAGCTGTTTTTT.

The sample holds a few counts of this clonotype. V is TRBV7-2 and J is TRBJ1-2, with TRBD1 matching 8 bases. Trimming cost V 1 base and J 6 bases; bases outside gene matches: 7. CDR1 SGHTA and CDR2 FQGNSA come from the germline V gene. The CDR3 has 15 amino acids. CDR3 sequence: CASSLGGQARDGYTF. The CDR3 DNA sequence: TGTGCCAGCAGCTTAGGGGGACAGGCCAGGGATGGCTACACCTTC.

The chain uses TRBV28 and TRBJ2-1, with 12 bases that match TRBD1. This CDR3 has 15 residues. With 2 bases clipped from V and 10 bases from J, the junction kept 6 bases outside the gene matches. CDR1 and CDR2 from the germline V gene are MDHEN and SYDVKM. CDR3 bases: TGTGCCAGCAGTTTAGGGGGACAGGGGGCAGGGGAGCAGTTCTTC. Protein sequence: CASSLGGQGAGEQFF.

This rearrangement joins TRBV11-2 to TRBJ1-6, with D possibly TRBD1 on 5 matching bases. Looked up from germline, CDR1 is SGHAT and CDR2 is FQNNGV. The CDR3 is 16 amino acids. The CDR3 DNA reads TGTGCTTCCAGCAGGGCCCCGATCAGCTATAATTCACCCCTCCACTTT. Translated, it gives CASSRAPISYNSPLHF. Filled out from reference TRBV11-2 and TRBJ1-6, the complete variable domain reads EAGVAQSPRYKIIEKRQSVAFWCNPISGHATLYWYQQILGQGPKLLIQFQNNGVVDDSQLPKDRFSAERLKGVDSTLKIQPAKLEDSAVYLCASSRAPISYNSPLHFGNGTRLTVT.

The DNA of the CDR3 is TGCAGTGCTAGGGACAGGGTGGGGGACGAAAAACTGTTTTTT. It is translated as CSARDRVGDEKLFF. The V gene is TRBV20-1, the J gene TRBJ1-4, with 8 positions matching TRBD1. Germline loops: CDR1 DFQATT, CDR2 SNEGSKA (reference sequence). This CDR3 region has 14 residues. The J segment lost 8 bases and the V segment lost 3 bases, leaving 8 bases of the junction unmatched.